A selection of T cell receptor beta chains follows, all from one sample in a study of blood T cell repertoires in COVID-19. The assay was immunoSEQ multiplex PCR, and TCRdb's table has in-frame clones only and misses some. The sample records fewer than 200,000 clones, under 85% being singletons. The material sequenced was peripheral blood. Every receptor here comes from a woman older than 75 with acute or convalescent COVID-19. The CDR3 runs from the conserved cysteine through the conserved F or W. A D gene is named only where the DNA matches it firmly. Not all rows give a size; the values are once, few, many and, for expanded clones, a class.

d_gene	j_gene	v_gene	abundance	CDR3nt	CDR3aa
NA	TRBJ1-1	TRBV5-6	NA	TGTGCCAGCACGTTCGGGGTCGGGGACACTGAAGCTTTCTTT	CASTFGVGDTEAFF
TRBD2	TRBJ2-3	TRBV7-6	few	TGTGCCAGCAGCTCGACTAGCGGGGGGATAAGAGATACGCAGTATTTT	CASSSTSGGIRDTQYF
NA	TRBJ1-4	TRBV28	NA	TGTGCCAGCAGTTTATGGGGCGCCAAACTGTTTTTT	CASSLWGAKLFF
TRBD2	TRBJ2-3	TRBV29-1	NA	TGCAGCGTCGCGGGACTAGCGGGATCTGATACGCAGTATTTT	CSVAGLAGSDTQYF
NA	TRBJ1-1	TRBV12-3/TRBV12-4	NA	TGTGCCAGCAGTTTTCGGGGGAACACTGAAGCTTTCTTT	CASSFRGNTEAFF
TRBD1	TRBJ1-4	TRBV5-1	NA	TGCGCCAGCAGCCCCCGGGGACAGGGGGGTTTCGCAACTAATGAAAAACTGTTTTTT	CASSPRGQGGFATNEKLFF
NA	TRBJ1-1	TRBV7-8	once	TGTGCCAGCAGCTTCTCGGGACTCCTGAACACTGAAGCTTTCTTT	CASSFSGLLNTEAFF
TRBD1	TRBJ1-2	TRBV3-1/TRBV3-2	once	TGTGCCAGCAGCCAGGAACAGGGGAACTATGGCTACACCTTC	CASSQEQGNYGYTF
NA	TRBJ1-5	TRBV6-1	NA	TGTGCCAGCAGTGAAGGAGGGAATCAGCCCCAGCATTTT	CASSEGGNQPQHF
NA	TRBJ1-6	TRBV6-2/TRBV6-3	NA	TGTGCCAGCAGTTACAGTATCCCCCCGGACCGCGGGTCACCCCTCCACTTT	CASSYSIPPDRGSPLHF
NA	TRBJ1-2	TRBV30	NA	TGTGCCTGGAGGCTGGGGCTCCTTGGCTACACCTTC	CAWRLGLLGYTF
TRBD1	TRBJ1-1	TRBV7-9	NA	TGTGCCAGCAGCTTAGCAGGGGGCCCACCGGTCTTGGGCACTGAAGCTTTCTTT	CASSLAGGPPVLGTEAFF
NA	TRBJ2-5	TRBV5-5	NA	TGTGCCAGCAGCGCCCTACCACTCCAAGAGACCCAGTACTTC	CASSALPLQETQYF
TRBD2	TRBJ2-5	TRBV28	NA	TGTGCCAGCAGTAAGGGACTAGCGGGAGCCCTGTACCAAGAGACCCAGTACTTC	CASSKGLAGALYQETQYF
TRBD1	TRBJ2-1	TRBV7-2	NA	TGTGCCAGCAGCTTTACAGGGGGAGCGGGGCAGTTCTTC	CASSFTGGAGQFF
NA	TRBJ2-7	TRBV7-2	once	TGTGCCAGCAGCAGGGGGATTAGGCGGGGGCCTTCCTACGAGCAGTACTTC	CASSRGIRRGPSYEQYF
NA	TRBJ1-1	TRBV30	NA	TGTGCCTGGAGGAGGGAGACGGGGAACACTGAAGCTTTCTTT	CAWRRETGNTEAFF
NA	TRBJ2-3	TRBV9	NA	TGTGCCAGCAGCGTACAGACAGATACGCAGTATTTT	CASSVQTDTQYF
TRBD1	TRBJ1-2	TRBV2	NA	TGTGCCAGCAGGGATCGGGACAGGCCGAACTATGGCTACACCTTC	CASRDRDRPNYGYTF
NA	TRBJ2-7	TRBV18	NA	TGTGCCAGCTCGCCAACCAGGGATTTCGCCTACGAGCAGTACTTC	CASSPTRDFAYEQYF
TRBD2	TRBJ2-1	TRBV4-1	NA	TGCGCCAGCAGGCCGGGAGGGCCCCAGACCTACAATGAGCAGTTCTTC	CASRPGGPQTYNEQFF
TRBD1	TRBJ1-4	TRBV6-6	NA	TGTGCCAGCTCGCGGGACAGGGATAATGAAAAACTGTTTTTT	CASSRDRDNEKLFF
TRBD2	TRBJ2-7	TRBV7-9	few	TGTGCCAGCACCTTCTTAGCGGGAGGTGGCGAGCAGTACTTC	CASTFLAGGGEQYF
NA	TRBJ2-5	TRBV5-6	NA	TGTGCCAGCAGCTTGGCGGGACACGAGACCCAGTACTTC	CASSLAGHETQYF
TRBD1	TRBJ1-5	TRBV19	NA	TGTGCCAGTAGTGCCTGGGACAGGGGATCCAATCAGCCCCAGCATTTT	CASSAWDRGSNQPQHF